This TCR beta chain was sequenced during a study of T-cell memory formation after mild COVID-19. Trimming left V 6 bases short and J 4 bases short, with 15 bases between. The CDR3 runs to 14 residues. One entry per CDR3 protein results from TCRdb running MiXCR on the 5' RACE reads. This sample yields approximately 290,000 distinct CDR3 sequences, of which approximately 15% are seen a single time; approximately 23% belongs to the top ten. This sequence joins TRBV12-3 or TRBV12-4 and TRBJ1-2; D not resolved. The sequenced sample consisted of PBMCs or a T cell subset sorted from them (not recorded which). The clonotype was recovered from a man aged 18 to 30 who had mild COVID-19 (a few samples of this study predate the infection). Cell type and time point are not known. CDR3 bases: TGTGCCAGCAGGGATAGTGGCCTGGGCTATGGCTACACCTTC. As protein: CASRDSGLGYGYTF.